The 28 T cell receptor beta chains presented below share a single source sample, sequenced in a study of identical twins. TCRdb re-called the 5' RACE reads with MiXCR, one entry per CDR3 protein. The data show more than 650,000 distinct CDR3 sequences, less than 7% seen once. Sequenced input: naive T cells sorted from blood. Source of these receptors: a man younger than 35 in good health.

This clonotype was observed at least ten times. The chain couples TRBV6-2 or TRBV6-3 to TRBJ2-7; maybe TRBD2 (6 bases). The CDR3 loop spans 13 amino acids. V was trimmed by 6 bases and J by 2 bases, leaving 11 bases between them. Per germline, CDR1 MNHEY and CDR2 SVGEGT. The CDR3, as DNA: TGTGCCAGCAGCTTCGGGAGAACCTACGAGCAGTACTTC. Its protein product is CASSFGRTYEQYF.

This clonotype was found a few times. This chain uses TRBV4-1 with TRBJ2-2; a weak D match, TRBD2 (5 bases). Germline lookup yields CDR1 MGHRA and CDR2 YSYEKL. The CDR3 sequence is 17 residues long. Trimming shortened V by 0 bases and J by 0 bases, and 11 bases separated the two germline ends. CDR3 nucleotide sequence: TGCGCCAGCAGCCAAGATAACGGACTCTCGAACACCGGGGAGCTGTTTTTT. It specifies CASSQDNGLSNTGELFF.

This clonotype was found many times. The chain carries TRBV9 and TRBJ2-3; tentatively, D is TRBD2 (6 bases). Trimming took 4 bases from V and 0 from J, leaving 21 bases between them. The V gene's germline CDR1 is SGDLS and CDR2 YYNGEE. The CDR3 is 18 amino acids. CDR3 sequence reads: CASSPSFGGPGSTDTQYF. The CDR3 DNA sequence: TGTGCCAGCAGCCCTAGCTTTGGAGGGCCGGGCAGCACAGATACGCAGTATTTT. Complete variable domain (other parts from reference TRBV9 and TRBJ2-3): DSGVTQTPKHLITATGQRVTLRCSPRSGDLSVYWYQQSLDQGLQFLIQYYNGEERAKGNILERFSAQQFPDLHSELNLSSLELGDSALYFCASSPSFGGPGSTDTQYFGPGTRLTVL.

This clonotype came up many times. The chain carries TRBV20-1 and TRBJ2-2; 13 bases line up with TRBD2. V was pared by 3 bases and J by 6 bases, with 4 bases of the junction left unmatched. The CDR3 length is 15 residues. Germline V gene lookup returns CDR1 DFQATT and CDR2 SNEGSKA (reference sequence). CDR3 in DNA: TGCAGTGCTAGGAGGACTAGCGGGAGTGCCGGGGAGCTGTTTTTT. Protein product: CSARRTSGSAGELFF.

The count of this clonotype is one. The J gene is TRBJ2-1, the V gene TRBV9; TRBD2 matches at 9 bases. The J segment lost 1 base and the V segment lost 5 bases, leaving 13 bases of the junction unmatched. Germline CDR1 SGDLS, CDR2 YYNGEE. The CDR3 is 18 residues long. DNA for the CDR3: TGTGCCAGCAGTGACCCGGGACTAGCTCCAAGATCCTACAATGAGCAGTTCTTC. Protein sequence: CASSDPGLAPRSYNEQFF.

A few counts support this clonotype. The chain carries TRBV3-1 and TRBJ2-2; 9 positions agree with TRBD1. The J segment lost 5 bases and the V segment lost 4 bases, leaving 5 bases of the junction unmatched. Germline loops: CDR1 LGHDT, CDR2 YNNKEL (reference sequence). The CDR3 runs to 15 residues. This chain's CDR3 is CASSLRDRGTGELFF. For the CDR3, the DNA is TGTGCCAGCAGCCTAAGAGACAGGGGGACCGGGGAGCTGTTTTTT.

Ten or more counts support this clonotype. The rearrangement uses TRBV20-1 and TRBJ1-4, with a tentative D call TRBD1 (6 bases). This CDR3 is 15 amino acids long. Between the trimmed V and J ends, which lost 0 bases and 12 bases, there was a span of 20 bases. Per germline, CDR1 DFQATT and CDR2 SNEGSKA (reference sequence). CDR3 region: CSARDPGAAPGELFF. CDR3 nucleotides: TGCAGTGCTAGAGATCCGGGGGCAGCTCCGGGGGAACTGTTTTTT.

This clonotype was recorded at least ten times. This rearrangement joins TRBV7-6 to TRBJ2-1; 8 bases line up with TRBD1. Germline-derived CDR1 and CDR2 are SGHVS and FNYEAQ. Unmatched junction bases numbered 5, after V lost 3 bases and J lost 7 bases. There are 14 residues in the CDR3. Here the CDR3 reads CASSLGTGANEQFF. CDR3 sequence (DNA): TGTGCCAGCAGCTTGGGGACAGGAGCTAATGAGCAGTTCTTC.

This clonotype was counted a few times. The J gene is TRBJ2-7, the V gene TRBV7-2; D may correspond to TRBD1 or TRBD2 (5 bases each). This CDR3 is built from 15 residues. Looked up from germline, CDR1 is SGHTA and CDR2 is FQGNSA. With 5 bases removed from V and 2 bases from J, the gap between germline ends came to 16 bases. This chain's CDR3 is CASSVGDRGPYEQYF. The CDR3 region has the DNA TGTGCCAGCAGCGTAGGGGACCGCGGTCCCTACGAGCAGTACTTC.

The chain employs TRBV6-5 and TRBJ1-2, with D perhaps matching TRBD1 (5 bases). The CDR3 is 16 residues long. Germline loops: CDR1 MNHEY, CDR2 SVGAGI. V lost 2 bases and J 3 bases, leaving 16 bases between the germline ends. The CDR3 here is CASSYATGHLHYGYTF. The CDR3 DNA sequence: TGTGCCAGCAGTTACGCAACAGGCCATCTTCACTATGGCTACACCTTC.

This clonotype has just a few counts. V is TRBV29-1 and J is TRBJ2-1; D is ambiguous. Germline values: CDR1 SQVTM, CDR2 ANQGSEA. The CDR3 runs 12 residues. The V end was cut by 5 bases, the J end by 5 bases, with 10 bases between. The CDR3 DNA follows: TGCAGCGTTTTGGTAGGGAACAATGAGCAGTTCTTC. Translation: CSVLVGNNEQFF.

This clonotype appeared many times. V and J are TRBV12-3 or TRBV12-4 and TRBJ2-3, with unresolved D. The CDR3 is made up of 14 amino acids. V lost 3 bases to trimming and J lost 1 base, with 8 bases between them. CDR3 region: CASSFSRGTDTQYF. As DNA, the CDR3 is TGTGCCAGCAGTTTCTCCCGCGGCACAGATACGCAGTATTTT.

This clonotype has at least ten counts. This rearrangement joins TRBV29-1 to TRBJ2-1, with D maybe TRBD2 (5 bases). CDR1 and CDR2 (germline): SQVTM, ANQGSEA. V dropped 4 bases and J dropped 5 bases, with 12 bases sitting between them. The CDR3 length is 13 residues. CDR3 loop: CSVASGNDNEQFF. In nucleotides, the CDR3 is TGCAGCGTTGCATCGGGAAATGACAATGAGCAGTTCTTC.

This clonotype was seen only a few times. The chain is built from TRBV5-4 and TRBJ2-7, with TRBD1 identical over 8 bases. Trimming took 6 bases from V and 6 from J; bases not matched to a gene: 11. The CDR3 is 14 amino acids. CDR1 is SGHNT, CDR2 YYREEE, per germline (reference sequence). The CDR3 sequence: CASTHGGQGSEQYF. CDR3 in DNA: TGTGCCAGCACCCATGGAGGACAGGGTTCCGAGCAGTACTTC.

This clonotype was detected many times. The CDR3 is CASSLDYSPGTGGWGEQFF. The CDR3 DNA reads TGTGCCAGCAGCTTAGACTACTCCCCCGGGACAGGAGGTTGGGGTGAGCAGTTCTTC. This chain uses TRBV11-2 with TRBJ2-1; 8 bases map to TRBD1. CDR3 length: 19 amino acids. Germline values: CDR1 SGHAT, CDR2 FQNNGV. Trimming removed 0 bases from V and 9 bases from J; junction bases left unmatched: 19.

This chain links TRBV15 with TRBJ2-5; D possibly corresponds to TRBD1 (5 bases). Germline assignment: CDR1 LNHNV and CDR2 YYDKDF (reference sequence). The CDR3 covers 14 residues. The ends were cut back, 9 bases at V and 5 bases at J, with 19 bases in the middle. The DNA for the CDR3 is TGTGCCACAAATAAGCAGGGCCTGGGGGAGACCCAGTACTTC. Amino acids: CATNKQGLGETQYF.

Many counts were recorded for this clonotype. The chain combines TRBV7-9 with TRBJ2-3; D uncertain. The CDR3 is 14 amino acids. CDR1 and CDR2 (germline): SEHNR, FQNEAQ (reference sequence). Trimming stripped 0 bases from V and 3 bases from J, with 7 bases between. Here the CDR3 DNA reads TGTGCCAGCAGCTTAGCGGACGGGACAGATACGCAGTATTTT. Translated: CASSLADGTDTQYF.

This clonotype was seen at least ten times. This chain links TRBV10-2 with TRBJ2-3; D might be TRBD2 (6 bases). The CDR3 spans 13 residues. Germline V gene sequence: CDR1 WSHSY, CDR2 SAAADI. V lost 7 bases to trimming and J lost 3 bases, with 11 bases between them. CDR3 in DNA: TGCGCCAGCACGGGAGTAGGAACAGATACGCAGTATTTT. It yields the protein CASTGVGTDTQYF.

This clonotype was detected only a few times. The chain is built from TRBV20-1 and TRBJ2-1; TRBD2 agrees at 13 bases. V dropped 5 bases and J dropped 5; count of bases not matched to a gene: 12. The CDR3 consists of 17 residues. Germline V gives CDR1 DFQATT, CDR2 SNEGSKA (reference sequence). CDR3 bases: TGCAGTGCTCTAACGACTAGCGGGAGGCTTTTCGACAATGAGCAGTTCTTC. It yields the protein CSALTTSGRLFDNEQFF.

The rearrangement joins TRBV6-2 or TRBV6-3 to TRBJ2-7; possibly TRBD1 for D (6 bases). Germline assignment: CDR1 MNHEY and CDR2 SVGEGT. The V gene lost 6 bases and the J gene lost 0 bases, with 15 bases spanning the gap. The CDR3 totals 15 residues. The CDR3 loop is CASSEPTGISYEQYF. CDR3 DNA: TGTGCCAGCAGCGAACCTACAGGGATCTCCTACGAGCAGTACTTC.

This clonotype was observed many times. The chain is built from TRBV20-1 and TRBJ2-1; the D gene is possibly TRBD2 (6 bases). Trimming removed 7 bases at V and 2 bases at J, with 9 bases between. The CDR3 is 12 residues long. The V gene's germline CDR1 is DFQATT and CDR2 SNEGSKA (reference sequence). CDR3 sequence (DNA): TGCAGTGTAGTAGCGGCCTACAATGAGCAGTTCTTC. It specifies CSVVAAYNEQFF.

The chain couples TRBV20-1 to TRBJ2-1; perhaps TRBD2 as D (6 bases). CDR1 is DFQATT, CDR2 SNEGSKA, per germline (reference sequence). V gave up 0 bases and J gave up 2 bases, with 17 bases separating them. CDR3 size: 17 residues. Here the CDR3 DNA reads TGCAGTGCTAGAGATTTACTAGCCCACCCCCCCTACAATGAGCAGTTCTTC. It encodes CSARDLLAHPPYNEQFF.

This clonotype was picked up a small number of times. The rearrangement links TRBV7-6 to TRBJ2-2, with a tentative D call TRBD1 (5 bases). V gave up 2 bases and J gave up 4 bases, with 20 bases separating them. This CDR3 has 18 amino acids. Germline-derived CDR1 and CDR2 are SGHVS and FNYEAQ. Here the CDR3 reads CASSLRQGFSVGTGELFF. The CDR3 bases are TGTGCCAGCAGCTTAAGGCAGGGTTTCAGTGTGGGCACCGGGGAGCTGTTTTTT. The full variable domain, its missing parts supplied by reference TRBV7-6 and TRBJ2-2, is GAGVSQSPRYKVTKRGQDVALRCDPISGHVSLYWYRQALGQGPEFLTYFNYEAQQDKSGLPNDRFSAERPEGSISTLTIQRTEQRDSAMYRCASSLRQGFSVGTGELFFGEGSRLTVL.

This clonotype was seen ten or more times. The CDR3 bases are TGCAGCGTTGTAGCCGGGATCGGACAGCCCCAGCATTTT. It yields the protein CSVVAGIGQPQHF. The chain joins TRBV29-1 to TRBJ1-5, with D unclear. Germline loops: CDR1 SQVTM, CDR2 ANQGSEA. The V gene lost 4 bases and the J gene lost 7 bases, with 14 bases spanning the gap. The CDR3 is 13 amino acids.

This clonotype was observed many times. V usage is TRBV10-3 and J usage is TRBJ2-5; TRBD2 matches 11 bases. The ends lost 2 bases at V and 1 base at J; junction bases unmatched: 3. CDR1 is ENHRY and CDR2 is SYGVKD in the germline V gene. The CDR3 covers 16 residues. The CDR3 loop reads CAISETSGSLQETQYF. The DNA for the CDR3 is TGTGCCATCAGTGAGACTAGCGGGAGTCTCCAAGAGACCCAGTACTTC.

This clonotype was counted many times. The gene calls are TRBV29-1 and TRBJ2-2; tentatively, D is TRBD1 (5 bases). CDR3 length equals 12 residues. Germline CDR1 SQVTM, CDR2 ANQGSEA. Trimming removed 7 bases from V and 2 bases from J, with 8 bases in between. The CDR3 DNA reads TGCAGCGGTGGACATAACACCGGGGAGCTGTTTTTT. Residues: CSGGHNTGELFF.

At least ten counts were recorded for this clonotype. The V call is TRBV5-1, the J call TRBJ1-5; D gene ambiguous. V was trimmed by 0 bases and J by 1 base, leaving 8 bases between them. The CDR3 runs to 15 residues. Germline CDR1 is SGHRS and CDR2 is YFSETQ. The CDR3 loop is CASSLAGVSNQPQHF. The CDR3 DNA is TGCGCCAGCAGCTTGGCCGGGGTGAGCAATCAGCCCCAGCATTTT.

The chain couples TRBV5-1 to TRBJ1-4; a weak D match, TRBD1 (5 bases). Germline V gene lookup returns CDR1 SGHRS and CDR2 YFSETQ. Trimming cost V 3 bases and J 8 bases, with 14 bases left between them. This CDR3 contains 14 residues. CDR3 sequence (DNA): TGCGCCAGCAGCTCGGGGGGAGTTTTGGAAAAACTGTTTTTT. As protein: CASSSGGVLEKLFF.